This passage covers 32 T cell receptor beta chains from one sample sequenced in a study of CD8+CD57+ T cells in acquired aplastic anemia. Profiling that covered TCR beta VDJ and CDR3 relied on genomic DNA as its template. TCRdb re-called the reads through MiXCR, storing one row per CDR3 protein. The table lists fewer than 200,000 distinct CDR3 sequences, about 64% of them singletons. The sample was sorted CD4+, CD8+, or CD8+CD57+ T cells (not recorded which) from PBMCs. These TCRs come from a human donor in good health.

The chain is built from TRBV12-3 or TRBV12-4 and TRBJ1-1; D gene unclear. The CDR3 runs 11 residues. Trimming pared 6 bases from V and 4 bases from J, leaving 6 bases between. CDR3 amino acids: CASSPLTEAFF. DNA for the CDR3: TGTGCCAGCAGCCCCCTCACTGAAGCTTTCTTT.

The rearrangement links TRBV29-1 to TRBJ1-1; 7 bases map to TRBD1. The CDR3 extends over 14 amino acids. Germline CDR1 SQVTM, CDR2 ANQGSEA. After removal of 5 bases from V and 2 bases from J, the junction contained 8 bases not matched to a gene. CDR3 in amino acids: CSVRTGTANTEAFF. CDR3 DNA sequence: TGCAGCGTTCGCACCGGGACAGCAAACACTGAAGCTTTCTTT. Using reference TRBV29-1 and TRBJ1-1 for the parts outside the CDR3, the full variable domain is SAVISQKPSRDICQRGTSLTIQCQVDSQVTMMFWYRQQPGQSLTLIATANQGSEATYESGFVIDKFPISRPNLTFSTLTVSNMSPEDSSIYLCSVRTGTANTEAFFGQGTRLTVV.

This chain uses TRBV10-2 with TRBJ2-7, with 7 bases fitting TRBD1. V trimming: 10 bases; J trimming: 2 bases; junction bases outside the gene matches: 8. Germline CDR1 WSHSY, CDR2 SAAADI. This CDR3 comprises 13 residues. For the CDR3, the DNA is TGCGCCACCACACCGGGACAGACCTACGAGCAGTACTTC. This codes for CATTPGQTYEQYF.

This sequence joins TRBV29-1 and TRBJ2-3, with D maybe TRBD2 (5 bases). Germline V lookup: CDR1 SQVTM, CDR2 ANQGSEA. The CDR3 extends over 12 amino acids. Between the trimmed V and J ends, which lost 8 bases and 2 bases, there was a span of 11 bases. CDR3 residues: CSSDGLTDTQYF. The DNA for the CDR3 is TGCAGCTCAGACGGACTCACAGATACGCAGTATTTT.

The rearrangement joins TRBV29-1 to TRBJ1-2, with D possibly being TRBD1 (5 bases). CDR3 length: 13 amino acids. CDR1 and CDR2 from the germline V gene are SQVTM and ANQGSEA. V was pared by 2 bases and J by 4 bases, with 11 bases between. DNA for the CDR3: TGCAGCGTTGAAATGGGGGGACCCTATGGCTACACCTTC. It encodes CSVEMGGPYGYTF. Together with reference TRBV29-1 and TRBJ1-2, the CDR3 gives the full variable domain: SAVISQKPSRDICQRGTSLTIQCQVDSQVTMMFWYRQQPGQSLTLIATANQGSEATYESGFVIDKFPISRPNLTFSTLTVSNMSPEDSSIYLCSVEMGGPYGYTFGSGTRLTVV.

The chain recombines TRBV9 with TRBJ2-5; D gene unclear. The length of the CDR3 is 13 residues. Trimming pared 4 bases from V and 4 bases from J, leaving 11 bases between. CDR1 and CDR2 from the germline V gene are SGDLS and YYNGEE. The CDR3 sequence: CASSPTPVETQYF. CDR3 coding DNA: TGTGCCAGCAGCCCTACCCCGGTAGAGACCCAGTACTTC.

The chain is built from TRBV20-1 and TRBJ2-1; TRBD2 might be the D (7 bases). The V gene's germline CDR1 is DFQATT and CDR2 SNEGSKA (reference sequence). Trimming left V 3 bases short and J 4 bases short, with 13 bases between. The CDR3 is 14 residues long. The CDR3 nucleotides read TGCAGTGCTAGTGGTGGGAGGGGGTACAATGAGCAGTTCTTC. Its protein product is CSASGGRGYNEQFF.

The CDR3 DNA follows: TGTGCCATCAGTGAGTCGGACAGCCGCACCGGGGAGCTGTTTTTT. Translating it yields CAISESDSRTGELFF. The chain uses TRBV10-3 and TRBJ2-2; D possibly corresponds to TRBD1 (6 bases). This CDR3 is 15 amino acids long. Trimming removed 0 bases at V and 4 bases at J, with 9 bases between. Germline values: CDR1 ENHRY, CDR2 SYGVKD.

The chain employs TRBV5-1 and TRBJ1-1; D unresolved. Germline V gene lookup returns CDR1 SGHRS and CDR2 YFSETQ. This CDR3 spans 13 amino acids. With 0 bases removed from V and 2 bases from J, the gap between germline ends came to 5 bases. In nucleotides, the CDR3 is TGCGCCAGCAGCTTGGACGCAAACACTGAAGCTTTCTTT. Its translation: CASSLDANTEAFF.

J is TRBJ2-5 and V is TRBV7-8, with 9 bases matching TRBD2. The V gene's germline CDR1 is SGHVS and CDR2 FQNEAQ. Trimming removed 5 bases from V and 4 bases from J; junction bases left unmatched: 8. The CDR3 is 15 amino acids. The CDR3 reads CASSQSGGKGETQYF. Written as DNA, the CDR3 is TGTGCCAGCAGCCAAAGCGGGGGGAAGGGAGAGACCCAGTACTTC.

Here the CDR3 reads CSVEDIEGQPQHF. For the CDR3, the DNA is TGCAGCGTTGAAGATATCGAAGGTCAGCCCCAGCATTTT. The chain recombines TRBV29-1 with TRBJ1-5; D not certain. The V gene's germline CDR1 is SQVTM and CDR2 ANQGSEA. The CDR3 length is 13 residues. V gave up 0 bases and J gave up 6 bases, with 9 bases separating them.

The V gene is TRBV5-4, the J gene TRBJ2-5, with unresolved D. The J call is in doubt because the DNA end fits TRBJ2-3 better. This CDR3 region has 14 residues. Germline CDR1 reads SGHNT; CDR2 reads YYREEE (reference sequence). The CDR3 region has the DNA TGTGCCAGCAGCTTCGATCGGTTACAAGATACGCAGTATTTT. Its protein is CASSFDRLQDTQYF.

This chain uses TRBV24-1 with TRBJ2-1, with D perhaps TRBD2 (5 bases). CDR1 and CDR2 from the germline V gene are KGHDR and SFDVKD. The ends were cut back, 8 bases at V and 8 bases at J, with 21 bases in the middle. This CDR3 contains 15 residues. This CDR3 is CATNGWSGRWDEQFF. CDR3 DNA sequence: TGTGCCACCAACGGTTGGTCGGGAAGGTGGGATGAGCAGTTCTTC.

The chain links TRBV20-1 to TRBJ2-1; 13 bases match TRBD2. Germline V CDR1 and CDR2: DFQATT, SNEGSKA (reference sequence). This CDR3 region has 16 residues. The V gene end was trimmed by 5 bases and the J gene end by 5 bases; junction bases not matched to a gene: 9. In DNA, the CDR3 is TGCAGTGCTTCCGGGACTAGCGGGGTCTCGAACAATGAGCAGTTCTTC. It is translated as CSASGTSGVSNNEQFF.

This chain joins TRBV29-1 and TRBJ2-2; D is possibly TRBD2 (6 bases). V dropped 6 bases and J dropped 6 bases, with 14 bases sitting between them. This CDR3 contains 13 residues. CDR1 and CDR2 (germline): SQVTM, ANQGSEA. CDR3 coding DNA: TGCAGCGTCCAAGGGTGGGGGGCCGGGGAGCTGTTTTTT. This sequence encodes CSVQGWGAGELFF.

The rearrangement joins TRBV7-6 to TRBJ2-7; D uncertain. The CDR3 covers 15 residues. Germline lookup yields CDR1 SGHVS and CDR2 FNYEAQ. Trimming removed 3 bases at V and 2 bases at J, with 14 bases between. CDR3 DNA: TGTGCCAGCAGCTTCAGTGCTGAGTCCACCTACGAGCAGTACTTC. Translated, it gives CASSFSAESTYEQYF.

This clonotype was recorded many times. CDR3 DNA: TGTGCCAGCAGTTGGGACAGCAACACTGAAGCTTTCTTT. Protein product: CASSWDSNTEAFF. This sequence joins TRBV12-3 or TRBV12-4 and TRBJ1-1, with TRBD1 identical over 7 bases. The CDR3 contains 13 residues. V was clipped by 4 bases and J by 2 bases; unmatched bases: 1.

V gene TRBV19 combines with J gene TRBJ1-1; D gene ambiguous. CDR1 LNHDA and CDR2 SQIVND come from the germline V gene (reference sequence). Deletions cut 2 bases from V and 1 base from J, with 11 bases between. The CDR3 is 15 amino acids. The CDR3 is CASSISLIKNTEAFF. The DNA for the CDR3 is TGTGCCAGTAGTATATCACTAATTAAGAACACTGAAGCTTTCTTT.

This clonotype was detected ten times or more. The chain has TRBV19 and TRBJ1-1; the D gene is possibly TRBD1 (5 bases). Germline lookup yields CDR1 LNHDA and CDR2 SQIVND (reference sequence). This CDR3 has 15 amino acids. Trimming pared 7 bases from V and 1 base from J, leaving 16 bases between. CDR3 loop: CASILRGGQNTEAFF. CDR3 bases: TGTGCCAGTATCCTCCGGGGGGGTCAGAACACTGAAGCTTTCTTT.

CDR3 protein: CASGQGGTEAFF. The CDR3 DNA follows: TGTGCCAGTGGACAGGGTGGCACTGAAGCTTTCTTT. This rearrangement joins TRBV2 to TRBJ1-1, with 8 nucleotides matching TRBD1. This CDR3 region has 12 residues. CDR1 and CDR2 from the germline V gene are SNHLY and FYNNEI. Unmatched junction bases numbered 4, after V lost 9 bases and J lost 4 bases.

The V call is TRBV9, the J call TRBJ2-7, with TRBD2 matching 13 bases. This CDR3 contains 15 residues. In germline, CDR1 is SGDLS, CDR2 YYNGEE. Trimming took 4 bases from V and 6 from J; bases not matched to a gene: 7. In nucleotides, the CDR3 is TGTGCCAGCAGCCCTACTAGCGGGAGGGCAAGCGAGCAGTACTTC. Amino acid sequence: CASSPTSGRASEQYF.

This chain joins TRBV5-6 and TRBJ1-1; no reliable D call. Trimming removed 0 bases from V and 2 bases from J, with 11 bases in between. The germline gives CDR1 SGHDT, CDR2 YYEEEE. This CDR3 is built from 15 residues. Here the CDR3 DNA reads TGTGCCAGCAGCTTGGACCCCGGGTCCAACACTGAAGCTTTCTTT. Amino acids: CASSLDPGSNTEAFF.

The chain recombines TRBV9 with TRBJ2-2; possible D gene TRBD1, 6 bases. Trimming removed 2 bases at V and 11 bases at J, with 19 bases between. This CDR3 contains 15 residues. In germline, CDR1 is SGDLS, CDR2 YYNGEE. CDR3 coding DNA: TGTGCCAGCAGCGTTGGGTCAGGGGATTCGGACGAGCTGTTTTTT. Its translation: CASSVGSGDSDELFF.

The CDR3 protein is CASRRIGQGDLHF. The CDR3 coding sequence is TGTGCCAGCCGTAGAATTGGACAGGGTGATTTGCATTTT. The chain uses TRBV2 and TRBJ1-5; 8 bases fit TRBD1. This CDR3 region has 13 residues. Germline loops: CDR1 SNHLY, CDR2 FYNNEI. V trimming: 8 bases; J trimming: 15 bases; junction bases outside the gene matches: 15. The complete variable domain, with remaining parts taken from reference TRBV2 and TRBJ1-5, reads EPEVTQTPSHQVTQMGQEVILRCVPISNHLYFYWYRQILGQKVEFLVSFYNNEISEKSEIFDDQFSVERPDGSNFTLKIRSTKLEDSAMYFCASRRIGQGDLHFGDGTRLSIL.

The chain uses TRBV2 and TRBJ2-3; TRBD2 matches at 14 bases. V lost 5 bases and J lost 5; bases outside the gene matches: 6. The CDR3 loop spans 16 amino acids. From germline, CDR1 is SNHLY and CDR2 FYNNEI. CDR3: CASSFGLAGGGDTQYF. CDR3 bases: TGTGCCAGCAGTTTCGGACTAGCGGGAGGAGGAGATACGCAGTATTTT.

This chain links TRBV10-1 with TRBJ2-7; 9 bases line up with TRBD1. CDR1 and CDR2 (germline): WNHNN, SYGVQD (reference sequence). J gave up 7 bases and V 6 bases, and 16 bases lay outside the gene matches. The CDR3 sequence is 16 residues long. The CDR3 DNA is TGCGCCAGCAGCGGTAATCCGGGACAGGGAGCCGGGGAGCAGTACTTC. Its translation: CASSGNPGQGAGEQYF.

V and J are TRBV5-4 and TRBJ2-7; D perhaps matches TRBD2 (6 bases). In germline, CDR1 is SGHNT, CDR2 YYREEE (reference sequence). The length of the CDR3 is 14 residues. The V end was cut by 10 bases, the J end by 0 bases, with 17 bases between. Here the CDR3 reads CAATPGLSSYEQYF. The CDR3 region has the DNA TGTGCCGCCACCCCGGGACTTAGCTCCTACGAGCAGTACTTC.

V usage is TRBV9 and J usage is TRBJ2-2; D is uncertain. Germline-derived CDR1 and CDR2 are SGDLS and YYNGEE. This CDR3 has 15 amino acids. Trimming stripped 4 bases from V and 2 bases from J, with 12 bases between. CDR3 bases: TGTGCCAGCAGCCTCGCAAAGGGAAACACCGGGGAGCTGTTTTTT. Translating it yields CASSLAKGNTGELFF.

The rearrangement links TRBV20-1 to TRBJ2-2, with 7 bases lining up with TRBD1. With 6 bases clipped from V and 3 bases from J, the junction kept 7 bases outside the gene matches. Germline V gene sequence: CDR1 DFQATT, CDR2 SNEGSKA (reference sequence). The CDR3 extends over 14 amino acids. CDR3 loop: CSAATGRDTGELFF. The CDR3 DNA sequence: TGCAGTGCGGCGACAGGGAGAGACACCGGGGAGCTGTTTTTT.

V usage is TRBV5-1 and J usage is TRBJ2-3, with D possibly being TRBD1 (5 bases). Trimming removed 0 bases at V and 1 base at J, with 9 bases between. Germline assignment: CDR1 SGHRS and CDR2 YFSETQ. The CDR3 runs 15 residues. The chain's CDR3 is CASSLDTGGTDTQYF. CDR3 bases: TGCGCCAGCAGCTTGGATACAGGAGGCACAGATACGCAGTATTTT.

This clonotype was counted ten times or more. The genes are TRBV4-1 and TRBJ1-1; no reliable D call. Per germline, CDR1 MGHRA and CDR2 YSYEKL. V lost 1 base and J 0 bases, leaving 3 bases between the germline ends. The length of the CDR3 is 13 residues. The CDR3 spells CASSQGMNTEAFF. In nucleotides, the CDR3 is TGCGCCAGCAGCCAAGGTATGAACACTGAAGCTTTCTTT.

J is TRBJ2-2 and V is TRBV7-9; 13 nucleotides line up with TRBD2. Germline V gives CDR1 SEHNR, CDR2 FQNEAQ (reference sequence). The ends lost 5 bases at V and 4 bases at J; junction bases unmatched: 4. The CDR3 covers 16 residues. Here the CDR3 reads CASSHGTSGTTGELFF. The CDR3 DNA reads as TGTGCCAGCAGCCACGGGACTAGCGGGACCACCGGGGAGCTGTTTTTT.